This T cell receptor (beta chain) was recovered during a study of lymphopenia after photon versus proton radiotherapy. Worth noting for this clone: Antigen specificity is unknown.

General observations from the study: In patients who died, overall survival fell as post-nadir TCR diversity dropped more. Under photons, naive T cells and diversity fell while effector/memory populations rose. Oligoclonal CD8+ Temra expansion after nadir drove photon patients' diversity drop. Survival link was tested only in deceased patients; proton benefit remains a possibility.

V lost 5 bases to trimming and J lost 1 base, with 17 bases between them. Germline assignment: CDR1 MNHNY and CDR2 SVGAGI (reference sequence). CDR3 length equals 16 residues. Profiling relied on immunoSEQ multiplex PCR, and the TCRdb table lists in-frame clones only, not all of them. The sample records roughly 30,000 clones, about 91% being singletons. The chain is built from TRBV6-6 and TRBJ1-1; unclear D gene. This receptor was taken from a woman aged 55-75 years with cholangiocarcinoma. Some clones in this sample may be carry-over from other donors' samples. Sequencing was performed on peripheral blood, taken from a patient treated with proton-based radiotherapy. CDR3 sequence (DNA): TGTGCCAGCAGTCCTCAAATGGGCACACAGAACACTGAAGCTTTCTTT. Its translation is CASSPQMGTQNTEAFF.